This is a list of T cell receptor beta chains from one sample in a study of cytomegalovirus exposure and HLA in healthy donors. Method: immunoSEQ multiplex PCR; TCRdb's copy keeps in-frame clones and lacks some. The repertoire holds under 200,000 clones, approximately 85% seen once, with approximately 2.4% in the top ten. The sequenced material came from PBMCs. These receptors were collected from a woman in her fifties or sixties in good health and CMV-seronegative. Each CDR3 is given with its conserved first and last residue. The D gene is left open where the match is weak. A row's size may be missing; if present it is once, few, many or a size class.

clone size: .; V gene: TRBV28; D gene: .; J gene: TRBJ1-5; CDR3 protein: CASSQQGGGNQPQHF; CDR3 DNA: TGTGCCAGCAGTCAACAGGGTGGTGGCAATCAGCCCCAGCATTTT
clone size: .; V gene: TRBV19; D gene: .; J gene: TRBJ2-5; CDR3 protein: CASSTGTQLETQYF; CDR3 DNA: TGTGCCAGTAGTACGGGTACTCAGTTGGAGACCCAGTACTTC
clone size: .; V gene: TRBV7-2; D gene: TRBD2; J gene: TRBJ2-1; CDR3 protein: CASSLGLATYNEQFF; CDR3 DNA: TGTGCCAGCAGCTTAGGACTAGCGACATACAATGAGCAGTTCTTC
clone size: once; V gene: TRBV18; D gene: TRBD1; J gene: TRBJ2-2; CDR3 protein: CASSPDRGSTGELFF; CDR3 DNA: TGTGCCAGCTCACCGGACAGGGGTAGCACCGGGGAGCTGTTTTTT
clone size: .; V gene: TRBV5-1; D gene: TRBD1; J gene: TRBJ2-7; CDR3 protein: CASSQGTGGQYEQYF; CDR3 DNA: TGCGCCAGCAGCCAAGGGACAGGGGGCCAGTACGAGCAGTACTTC
clone size: .; V gene: TRBV19; D gene: TRBD2; J gene: TRBJ2-7; CDR3 protein: CASSMRREGAYEQYF; CDR3 DNA: TGTGCCAGTAGTATGAGGCGGGAGGGAGCCTACGAGCAGTACTTC
clone size: .; V gene: TRBV27; D gene: .; J gene: TRBJ2-1; CDR3 protein: CASSFEGRSYNEQFF; CDR3 DNA: TGTGCCAGCAGTTTTGAGGGCCGCTCCTACAATGAGCAGTTCTTC
clone size: once; V gene: TRBV25-1; D gene: .; J gene: TRBJ2-3; CDR3 protein: CASRLGDTQYF; CDR3 DNA: TGTGCCAGCAGGCTCGGGGATACGCAGTATTTT
clone size: .; V gene: TRBV5-6; D gene: .; J gene: TRBJ1-1; CDR3 protein: CASSRGTLNTEAFF; CDR3 DNA: TGTGCCAGCAGCCGCGGGACTTTAAACACTGAAGCTTTCTTT
clone size: .; V gene: TRBV29-1; D gene: .; J gene: TRBJ2-7; CDR3 protein: CSAIRGGSSYEQYF; CDR3 DNA: TGCAGCGCCATTCGGGGAGGAAGCTCCTACGAGCAGTACTTC
clone size: .; V gene: TRBV6-5; D gene: TRBD2; J gene: TRBJ2-1; CDR3 protein: CASSYSGLAGYNEQFF; CDR3 DNA: TGTGCCAGCAGTTACTCCGGACTAGCGGGATACAATGAGCAGTTCTTC
clone size: .; V gene: TRBV18; D gene: TRBD1; J gene: TRBJ1-1; CDR3 protein: CASSPRDRATEAFF; CDR3 DNA: TGTGCCAGCTCCCCCCGGGACAGGGCCACTGAAGCTTTCTTT
clone size: .; V gene: TRBV6-5; D gene: TRBD1; J gene: TRBJ2-1; CDR3 protein: CASSSDRGAYNEQFF; CDR3 DNA: TGTGCCAGCAGTTCGGACAGGGGAGCCTACAATGAGCAGTTCTTC
clone size: once; V gene: TRBV5-4; D gene: TRBD1; J gene: TRBJ2-6; CDR3 protein: CASSLVDRVSLSGANVLTF; CDR3 DNA: TGTGCCAGCAGCTTGGTCGACAGGGTATCTCTCTCTGGGGCCAACGTCCTGACTTTC
clone size: few; V gene: TRBV7-2; D gene: TRBD2; J gene: TRBJ2-1; CDR3 protein: CASSLGLAGGSNEQFF; CDR3 DNA: TGTGCCAGCAGCTTAGGCCTAGCGGGAGGGTCTAATGAGCAGTTCTTC
clone size: few; V gene: TRBV7-2; D gene: TRBD2; J gene: TRBJ2-1; CDR3 protein: CASSKPGLAGVREQFF; CDR3 DNA: TGTGCCAGCAGCAAACCGGGACTAGCGGGAGTCCGTGAGCAGTTCTTC
clone size: .; V gene: TRBV6-5; D gene: .; J gene: TRBJ2-5; CDR3 protein: CASSFQETQYF; CDR3 DNA: TGTGCCAGCAGCTTCCAGGAGACCCAGTACTTC
clone size: .; V gene: TRBV18; D gene: TRBD1; J gene: TRBJ1-5; CDR3 protein: CASSPGTGHNQPQHF; CDR3 DNA: TGTGCCAGCTCACCGGGGACAGGCCACAATCAGCCCCAGCATTTT
clone size: .; V gene: TRBV15; D gene: TRBD2; J gene: TRBJ2-6; CDR3 protein: CATSRPRGGSEFSGANVLTF; CDR3 DNA: TGTGCCACCAGCAGACCAAGGGGCGGGAGTGAATTCTCTGGGGCCAACGTCCTGACTTTC
clone size: .; V gene: TRBV7-9; D gene: TRBD1; J gene: TRBJ1-1; CDR3 protein: CASSRQGGTEAFF; CDR3 DNA: TGTGCCAGCAGCCGACAGGGAGGCACTGAAGCTTTCTTT
clone size: .; V gene: TRBV4-3; D gene: .; J gene: TRBJ1-3; CDR3 protein: CASSPLPGSGNTIYF; CDR3 DNA: TGCGCCAGCAGCCCCCTCCCCGGCTCTGGAAACACCATATATTTT
clone size: once; V gene: TRBV5-1; D gene: TRBD1; J gene: TRBJ2-3; CDR3 protein: CASSLPTGAGDTQYF; CDR3 DNA: TGCGCCAGCAGCCTCCCGACAGGGGCGGGGGATACGCAGTATTTT
clone size: .; V gene: TRBV19; D gene: TRBD2; J gene: TRBJ2-3; CDR3 protein: CASSIFSGASGSSDTQYF; CDR3 DNA: TGTGCCAGTAGTATCTTCTCCGGGGCTAGCGGGAGCTCAGATACGCAGTATTTT
clone size: once; V gene: TRBV27; D gene: TRBD2; J gene: TRBJ2-1; CDR3 protein: CASSFRGGIDNEQFF; CDR3 DNA: TGTGCCAGCAGCTTTCGGGGGGGAATCGACAATGAGCAGTTCTTC
clone size: once; V gene: TRBV28; D gene: .; J gene: TRBJ2-1; CDR3 protein: CASSFASSYNEQFF; CDR3 DNA: TGTGCCAGCAGTTTTGCGAGCTCCTACAATGAGCAGTTCTTC
clone size: .; V gene: TRBV19; D gene: .; J gene: TRBJ2-1; CDR3 protein: CASSSLDRNYNEQFF; CDR3 DNA: TGTGCCAGTAGTTCACTAGACAGGAATTACAATGAGCAGTTCTTC
clone size: .; V gene: TRBV4-1; D gene: TRBD1; J gene: TRBJ2-7; CDR3 protein: CASSPGQGAEEQYF; CDR3 DNA: TGCGCCAGCAGCCCAGGACAGGGGGCTGAAGAGCAGTACTTC
clone size: .; V gene: TRBV5-1; D gene: TRBD1; J gene: TRBJ2-7; CDR3 protein: CASSSQGPRYF; CDR3 DNA: TGCGCCAGCAGCTCACAGGGGCCCCGGTACTTC
clone size: .; V gene: TRBV7-2; D gene: TRBD2; J gene: TRBJ2-1; CDR3 protein: CASSLGASGPNNEQFF; CDR3 DNA: TGTGCCAGCAGCTTAGGGGCTAGCGGGCCTAACAATGAGCAGTTCTTC
clone size: .; V gene: TRBV28; D gene: .; J gene: TRBJ2-7; CDR3 protein: CASRQQGAYEQYF; CDR3 DNA: TGTGCCAGCAGACAACAGGGCGCCTACGAGCAGTACTTC
clone size: .; V gene: TRBV6-5; D gene: TRBD2; J gene: TRBJ2-5; CDR3 protein: CASSSQGLAQETQYF; CDR3 DNA: TGTGCCAGCAGTTCACAAGGACTAGCGCAAGAGACCCAGTACTTC
clone size: .; V gene: TRBV7-2; D gene: .; J gene: TRBJ2-7; CDR3 protein: CASSLAGGVSREQYF; CDR3 DNA: TGTGCCAGCAGCTTAGCAGGGGGAGTCTCTCGTGAGCAGTACTTC
clone size: .; V gene: TRBV7-9; D gene: TRBD2; J gene: TRBJ2-1; CDR3 protein: CASSLLGLATNEQFF; CDR3 DNA: TGTGCCAGCAGCTTACTCGGACTAGCGACCAATGAACAGTTCTTC
clone size: .; V gene: TRBV19; D gene: TRBD2; J gene: TRBJ2-3; CDR3 protein: CASSLAGVGVAGAQYF; CDR3 DNA: TGTGCCAGTAGTTTAGCGGGGGTAGGCGTTGCGGGGGCGCAGTATTTT
clone size: .; V gene: TRBV11-3; D gene: TRBD2; J gene: TRBJ2-1; CDR3 protein: CASSLGDYSLPYNEQFF; CDR3 DNA: TGTGCCAGCAGCCTCGGGGACTACTCTCTCCCCTACAATGAGCAGTTCTTC
clone size: .; V gene: TRBV29-1; D gene: TRBD2; J gene: TRBJ2-1; CDR3 protein: CSVEGLAAYNEQFF; CDR3 DNA: TGCAGCGTTGAAGGACTAGCGGCATACAATGAGCAGTTCTTC
clone size: .; V gene: TRBV28; D gene: .; J gene: TRBJ1-2; CDR3 protein: CASSSPGHRHGYTF; CDR3 DNA: TGTGCCAGCAGTTCGCCGGGACATAGACATGGCTACACCTTC